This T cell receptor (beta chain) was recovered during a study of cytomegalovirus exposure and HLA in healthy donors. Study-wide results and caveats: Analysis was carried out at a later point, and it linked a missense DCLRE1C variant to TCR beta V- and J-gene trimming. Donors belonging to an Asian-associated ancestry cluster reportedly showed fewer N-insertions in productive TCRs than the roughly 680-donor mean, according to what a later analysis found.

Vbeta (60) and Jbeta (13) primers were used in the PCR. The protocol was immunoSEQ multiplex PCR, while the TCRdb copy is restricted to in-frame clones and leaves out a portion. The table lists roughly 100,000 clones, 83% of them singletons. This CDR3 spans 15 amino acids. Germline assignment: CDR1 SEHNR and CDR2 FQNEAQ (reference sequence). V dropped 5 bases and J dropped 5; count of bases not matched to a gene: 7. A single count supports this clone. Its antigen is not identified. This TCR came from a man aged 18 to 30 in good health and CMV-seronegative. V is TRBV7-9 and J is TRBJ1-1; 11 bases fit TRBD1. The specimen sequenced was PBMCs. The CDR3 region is CASSAHGTGGTEAFF. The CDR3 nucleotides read TGTGCCAGCAGCGCCCACGGGACAGGGGGGACTGAAGCTTTCTTT.